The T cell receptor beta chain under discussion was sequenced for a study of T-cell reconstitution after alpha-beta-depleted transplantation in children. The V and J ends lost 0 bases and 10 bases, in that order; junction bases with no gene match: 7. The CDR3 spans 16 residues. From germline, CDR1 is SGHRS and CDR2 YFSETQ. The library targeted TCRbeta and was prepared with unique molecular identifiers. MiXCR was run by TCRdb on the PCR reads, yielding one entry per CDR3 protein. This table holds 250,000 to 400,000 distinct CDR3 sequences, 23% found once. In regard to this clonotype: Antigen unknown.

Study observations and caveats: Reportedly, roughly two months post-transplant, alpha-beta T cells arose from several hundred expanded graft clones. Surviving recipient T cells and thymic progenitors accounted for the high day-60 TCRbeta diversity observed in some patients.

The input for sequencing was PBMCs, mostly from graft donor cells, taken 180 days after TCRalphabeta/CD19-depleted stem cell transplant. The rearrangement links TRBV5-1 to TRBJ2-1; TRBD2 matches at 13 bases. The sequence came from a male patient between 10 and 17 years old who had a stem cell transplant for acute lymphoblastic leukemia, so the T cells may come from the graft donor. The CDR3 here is CASSLVLAGGPGEQFF. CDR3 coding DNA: TGCGCCAGCAGCTTGGTACTAGCGGGAGGGCCGGGGGAGCAGTTCTTC.